This TCR beta chain stems from a study of T cells in Graves' hyperthyroidism and ophthalmopathy. Note on this clonotype: The antigen is undetermined.

Germline V lookup: CDR1 SGHAT, CDR2 FQNNGV. V lost 0 bases and J lost 15; bases outside the gene matches: 8. The length of the CDR3 is 14 residues. Amplified TCR beta CDR3 regions came from RNA transcripts. A set of HTBI primers served as the primers for a first-round RT-PCR of the TCR CDR3. Using its own MiXCR run on the multiplex PCR reads, TCRdb lists one record per CDR3 protein. The table shows nearly 600,000 distinct CDR3 sequences, with 11% to 15% occurring only once. Study outcomes and limitations: Most clonotypes expanded in thyroid above 0.001 were likewise present in blood. A model of 13 V-J pairs discriminated ophthalmopathy from stable hyperthyroidism. In validation, the model predicted ophthalmopathy. These predictions came a median approximately 6.5 months before onset.

Those patients with uncontrolled infection, other autoimmune disease, pregnancy or lactation were excluded. The source is a woman younger than 45 with Graves' hyperthyroidism that later progressed to Graves' ophthalmopathy. The sample was blood. The chain links TRBV11-2 to TRBJ2-1; 10 bases match TRBD2. CDR3 in amino acids: CASSLEASGRGSFF. The CDR3 region has the DNA TGTGCCAGCAGCTTAGAAGCGAGCGGGAGGGGTTCGTTCTTC. Together with reference TRBV11-2 and TRBJ2-1, the CDR3 gives the full variable domain: EAGVAQSPRYKIIEKRQSVAFWCNPISGHATLYWYQQILGQGPKLLIQFQNNGVVDDSQLPKDRFSAERLKGVDSTLKIQPAKLEDSAVYLCASSLEASGRGSFFGPGTRLTVL.